This TCR beta chain was documented in a study of blood T cell repertoires in COVID-19. Libraries were prepared by immunoSEQ multiplex PCR; TCRdb keeps only in-frame clonotypes and omits some of them. Of about 64,000 clones listed, approximately 88% are singletons. This CDR3 has 15 residues. Germline V gene sequence: CDR1 LGHNA, CDR2 YNFKEQ. The trim removed 4 bases at V and 6 bases at J, leaving 7 bases unmatched. This TCR was recovered from a woman aged 55-70 years with COVID-19, enrolled during active disease. The material sequenced was peripheral blood. The V gene is TRBV4-2, the J gene TRBJ2-2; TRBD2 aligns across 8 bases. DNA for the CDR3: TGTGCCAGCAGCCCCGGGGGGGCCTCCCCCGGGGAGCTGTTTTTT. Its translation is CASSPGGASPGELFF.